The 14 T cell receptor beta chains in this list originate from one sample, sequenced in a study of shared clonotypes between healthy human individuals. The naive CD8 population came from CD45RO-negative cells selected for CCR7, without terminally differentiated effector memory CD45RA+ cells. Measured with immunoSEQ multiplex PCR; TCRdb has only the in-frame clones, and not every one. The sample gives about 2.2 million clones, 90% to 95% of which show up once; around 1.7% is in the top ten. Specimen: naive CD8+ T cells from PBMCs. The origin of the receptors is a man younger than 35 in good health. Some clones in this sample may be carry-over from other donors' samples.

The rearrangement links TRBV28 to TRBJ2-4; tentative D call: TRBD1 (5 bases). Germline CDR1 MDHEN, CDR2 SYDVKM. Deletions cut 6 bases from V and 6 bases from J, with 9 bases between. This CDR3 comprises 12 residues. The CDR3 DNA follows: TGTGCCAGCAGATCAAGGGGAAACATTCAGTACTTC. Translating gives CASRSRGNIQYF.

This clone appeared a single time. This chain connects TRBV9 to TRBJ2-7; TRBD1 matches 10 bases. V lost 4 bases to trimming and J lost 4 bases; unmatched junction nucleotides: 8. This CDR3 comprises 15 residues. The germline gives CDR1 SGDLS, CDR2 YYNGEE. The CDR3 nucleotides are TGTGCCAGCAGCACCGGACAGGGGGGTCTTTACGAGCAGTACTTC. Translation gives CASSTGQGGLYEQYF.

This clone showed up just once. This chain connects TRBV11-2 to TRBJ2-1; D unclear. CDR1 and CDR2 from the germline V gene are SGHAT and FQNNGV. CDR3 length: 13 amino acids. The ends were cut back, 2 bases at V and 7 bases at J, with 9 bases in the middle. The CDR3 reads CASSLPNGNEQFF. The CDR3 DNA sequence: TGTGCCAGCAGCTTACCTAACGGGAATGAGCAGTTCTTC.

CDR3 nucleotides: TGCGCCAGCAGCTTGGGGACTCTCGAACACTCCCCGTATCCTTTATACTATGGCTACACCTTC. As protein: CASSLGTLEHSPYPLYYGYTF. V and J are TRBV5-1 and TRBJ1-2; D gene unclear. The CDR3 is 21 residues long. Per the germline V gene, CDR1 is SGHRS and CDR2 is YFSETQ. V gave up 0 bases and J gave up 3 bases, with 30 bases separating them.

The V call is TRBV4-1, the J call TRBJ2-4; tentative D call: TRBD2 (5 bases). V shed 1 base and J shed 8 bases, with 15 bases lying between them. This CDR3 has 15 amino acids. Germline V CDR1 and CDR2: MGHRA, YSYEKL. The chain's CDR3 is CASSQAFGIRDIQYF. CDR3 nucleotide sequence: TGCGCCAGCAGCCAAGCTTTCGGGATACGAGACATTCAGTACTTC.

With regard to this clone: The same CDR3 arises from other DNA sequences in this sample as well. V is TRBV7-2 and J is TRBJ2-7; D unclear. Trimming took off 2 bases at V and 1 base at J, with 3 bases between the two ends. Germline lookup yields CDR1 SGHTA and CDR2 FQGNSA. This CDR3 comprises 12 residues. CDR3 nucleotides: TGTGCCAGCAGCTTAAGGTCCTACGAGCAGTACTTC. Its translation: CASSLRSYEQYF.

The chain's CDR3 is CASSTWDGSNDEQYF. In DNA, the CDR3 is TGTGCCAGTAGTACCTGGGACGGGTCAAACGACGAGCAGTACTTC. The chain combines TRBV19 with TRBJ2-7, with D perhaps given as TRBD1 or TRBD2 (5 bases each). CDR1 and CDR2 (germline): LNHDA, SQIVND (reference sequence). The CDR3 has 15 amino acids. The V and J ends lost 4 bases and 5 bases respectively, with 18 bases between them. The whole variable domain, remainder taken from reference TRBV19 and TRBJ2-7, is DGGITQSPKYLFRKEGQNVTLSCEQNLNHDAMYWYRQDPGQGLRLIYYSQIVNDFQKGDIAEGYSVSREKKESFPLTVTSAQKNPTAFYLCASSTWDGSNDEQYFGPGTRLTVT.

The CDR3 coding sequence is TGTGCCAGCAGAACTAGTAGACAGGCCAACACTGAAGCTTTCTTT. This gives the protein CASRTSRQANTEAFF. The gene calls are TRBV6-5 and TRBJ1-1, with a tentative D call TRBD1 (6 bases). V was shortened by 6 bases and J by 2 bases, with 16 bases between the two germline ends. The CDR3 spans 15 residues. Germline loops: CDR1 MNHEY, CDR2 SVGAGI.

The CDR3 DNA reads as TGTGCCAGCAGCGGAACGACAGGGGCTTACACCATATATTTT. It codes for CASSGTTGAYTIYF. The rearrangement links TRBV9 to TRBJ1-3, with 8 bases that match TRBD1. The J segment lost 8 bases and the V segment lost 3 bases, leaving 7 bases of the junction unmatched. Germline CDR1 is SGDLS and CDR2 is YYNGEE. CDR3 length: 14 residues.

The chain links TRBV6-5 to TRBJ1-1; D is uncertain. V lost 6 bases to trimming and J lost 0 bases, with 8 bases between them. The CDR3 is made up of 13 amino acids. Germline values: CDR1 MNHEY, CDR2 SVGAGI. The CDR3 DNA reads TGTGCCAGCAGCCCCCTTTTGAACACTGAAGCTTTCTTT. It yields the protein CASSPLLNTEAFF.

J is TRBJ1-2 and V is TRBV27, with D perhaps matching TRBD1 (6 bases). There are 13 residues in the CDR3. The V end was cut by 2 bases, the J end by 10 bases, with 14 bases between. CDR1 is MNHEY and CDR2 is SMNVEV in the germline V gene (reference sequence). This CDR3 is CASSLAAGVVYTF. The CDR3 nucleotides read TGTGCCAGCAGTTTAGCCGCAGGGGTAGTCTACACCTTC.

The chain uses TRBV28 and TRBJ2-5; perhaps TRBD1 as D (5 bases). Per germline, CDR1 MDHEN and CDR2 SYDVKM. Trimming stripped 5 bases from V and 2 bases from J, with 15 bases between. This CDR3 has 15 residues. The CDR3 spells CASSPTDSLQETQYF. The CDR3 nucleotides read TGTGCCAGCAGTCCCACAGACAGTTTGCAAGAGACCCAGTACTTC.

The chain employs TRBV6-5 and TRBJ2-1; the match to TRBD2 covers 9 bases. Germline V gene lookup returns CDR1 MNHEY and CDR2 SVGAGI. Germline trimming cut 5 bases from V and 9 bases from J; bases unmatched to any gene: 2. The CDR3 runs 12 residues. The CDR3 DNA follows: TGTGCCAGCAGTCCTAGCGGGACTGAGCAGTTCTTC. This codes for CASSPSGTEQFF.

There are a few counts of this clone. The J gene is TRBJ2-7, the V gene TRBV28, with D maybe TRBD1 (6 bases). CDR3 length equals 14 residues. Germline-derived CDR1 and CDR2 are MDHEN and SYDVKM. V was shortened by 3 bases and J by 3 bases, with 12 bases between the two germline ends. The CDR3 sequence: CASSLAGERYEQYF. In nucleotides, the CDR3 is TGTGCCAGCAGTTTGGCAGGGGAGCGCTACGAGCAGTACTTC.